These 21 T cell receptor beta chains share one sample of origin, sequenced in a study of blood T cell repertoires in COVID-19. Measured with immunoSEQ multiplex PCR; TCRdb has only the in-frame clones, and not every one. The sample carries 250,000 to 300,000 clones, about nine tenths recorded once. The sample was peripheral blood. The receptor set was obtained from a woman aged 25 to 45 with COVID-19, enrolled during active disease.

The rearrangement links TRBV12-3 or TRBV12-4 to TRBJ1-1; no clear D. The length of the CDR3 is 12 residues. V was shortened by 3 bases and J by 7 bases, with 9 bases between the two germline ends. The CDR3 reads CASSLLSGEAFF. CDR3 sequence (DNA): TGTGCCAGCAGTTTGTTATCGGGTGAAGCTTTCTTT.

Here the CDR3 DNA reads TGTGCCAGCACCTTGGGGGGTTACGAGCAGTACTTC. It encodes CASTLGGYEQYF. The chain is built from TRBV28 and TRBJ2-7, with D possibly being TRBD2 (6 bases). The CDR3 has 12 residues. V lost 7 bases, J lost 4 bases, and 11 bases lay in between. Germline values: CDR1 MDHEN, CDR2 SYDVKM.

The table lists this clone with a count of one. The chain recombines TRBV5-3 with TRBJ1-1, with D perhaps matching TRBD1 (5 bases). TRBV5-3 is an ORF; its function is uncertain. With 5 bases removed from V and 2 bases from J, the gap between germline ends came to 16 bases. The length of the CDR3 is 15 residues. As DNA, the CDR3 is TGTGCCAGAAGTTACGGACAACGCGGTAACACTGAAGCTTTCTTT. It specifies CARSYGQRGNTEAFF.

The chain has TRBV6-2 or TRBV6-3 and TRBJ2-3, with D possibly being TRBD2 (7 bases). The CDR3 spans 16 residues. CDR1 is MNHEY and CDR2 is SVGEGT in the germline V gene. The V gene lost 8 bases and the J gene lost 0 bases, with 18 bases spanning the gap. The CDR3: CASGPRGAYSTDTQYF. The CDR3, as DNA: TGTGCCAGCGGCCCCCGGGGGGCCTATAGCACAGATACGCAGTATTTT.

This sequence joins TRBV28 and TRBJ1-1, with 7 bases that match TRBD1. Germline loops: CDR1 MDHEN, CDR2 SYDVKM. V lost 6 bases to trimming and J lost 7 bases; unmatched junction nucleotides: 8. This CDR3 is built from 13 residues. The CDR3: CASRLTGLGEAFF. DNA for the CDR3: TGTGCCAGCAGGTTGACAGGGTTAGGTGAAGCTTTCTTT.

The chain links TRBV7-8 to TRBJ1-2; the D gene is possibly TRBD1 (6 bases). The CDR3 extends over 14 amino acids. The ends were cut back, 5 bases at V and 3 bases at J, with 13 bases in the middle. CDR1 SGHVS and CDR2 FQNEAQ come from the germline V gene. CDR3 bases: TGTGCCAGCAGCCGAGGGGGGGTTTACTATGGCTACACCTTC. Its translation: CASSRGGVYYGYTF. Full variable domain (missing parts from reference TRBV7-8 and TRBJ1-2): GAGVSQSPRYKVAKRGQDVALRCDPISGHVSLFWYQQALGQGPEFLTYFQNEAQLDKSGLPSDRFFAERPEGSVSTLKIQRTQQEDSAVYLCASSRGGVYYGYTFGSGTRLTVV.

This chain joins TRBV7-2 and TRBJ2-5; 9 bases are a match to TRBD2. The CDR3 is 18 residues long. With 5 bases clipped from V and 5 bases from J, the junction kept 18 bases outside the gene matches. Germline-derived CDR1 and CDR2 are SGHTA and FQGNSA. CDR3 sequence (DNA): TGTGCCAGCAGCCCCCCCTTAGCGGGGGTGACTGATGGGGAGACCCAGTACTTC. It yields the protein CASSPPLAGVTDGETQYF.

The V and J genes are TRBV7-2 and TRBJ2-3, with TRBD2 as a possible D gene (5 bases). The V gene's germline CDR1 is SGHTA and CDR2 FQGNSA. Trimming pared 1 base from V and 5 bases from J, leaving 7 bases between. The CDR3 has 13 residues. CDR3 nucleotide sequence: TGTGCCAGCAGCTTAGTAGGAGGAGATACGCAGTATTTT. It codes for CASSLVGGDTQYF.

This clone appeared once. The chain joins TRBV6-5 to TRBJ1-2, with D maybe TRBD1 (6 bases). V dropped 2 bases and J dropped 7 bases, with 17 bases sitting between them. This CDR3 has 15 amino acids. Germline values: CDR1 MNHEY, CDR2 SVGAGI. The CDR3 region has the DNA TGTGCCAGCAGTTACAATCCCTCGGACAGCGGTGGCTACACCTTC. It translates to CASSYNPSDSGGYTF.

V is TRBV5-5 and J is TRBJ1-1, with TRBD1 identical over 8 bases. V was pared by 4 bases and J by 5 bases, with 4 bases of the junction left unmatched. Germline assignment: CDR1 SGHKS and CDR2 YYEKEE (reference sequence). CDR3 length: 13 amino acids. The CDR3 region is CASSDTGGTEAFF. The CDR3 region has the DNA TGTGCCAGCAGCGATACAGGGGGGACTGAAGCTTTCTTT.

The chain links TRBV7-7 to TRBJ2-5; 11 nucleotides match TRBD2. Germline V gene sequence: CDR1 SSHAT, CDR2 FNYEAQ (reference sequence). The CDR3 has 15 residues. The V and J ends lost 5 bases and 3 bases, in that order; junction bases with no gene match: 5. CDR3 sequence (DNA): TGTGCCAGCAGCCCGGTTAGCGGGGGGGAAGAGACCCAGTACTTC. Translating gives CASSPVSGGEETQYF.

CDR3 sequence (DNA): TGTGCCAGCAGCTCCCGCGACAGGGCCCCCTACGAGCAGTACTTC. Residues: CASSSRDRAPYEQYF. The chain has TRBV7-9 and TRBJ2-7, with 7 nucleotides matching TRBD1. V dropped 4 bases and J dropped 2; count of bases not matched to a gene: 8. Germline-derived CDR1 and CDR2 are SEHNR and FQNEAQ (reference sequence). The CDR3 is made up of 15 amino acids. The full variable domain, rest sourced from reference TRBV7-9 and TRBJ2-7, is DTGVSQNPRHKITKRGQNVTFRCDPISEHNRLYWYRQTLGQGPEFLTYFQNEAQLEKSRLLSDRFSAERPKGSFSTLEIQRTEQGDSAMYLCASSSRDRAPYEQYFGPGTRLTVT.

CDR3 region: CSVLHIEQFF. Written as DNA, the CDR3 is TGCAGCGTCCTCCACATTGAGCAGTTCTTC. V and J are TRBV29-1 and TRBJ2-1; D is unclear. The germline V and J ends were trimmed by 6 bases and 9 bases, with 9 bases remaining between them. CDR3 length: 10 amino acids. CDR1 is SQVTM, CDR2 ANQGSEA, per germline.

This clone was observed a single time. The CDR3 loop reads CATLTGDGYTF. Written as DNA, the CDR3 is TGTGCCACCCTAACAGGGGATGGCTACACCTTC. The chain joins TRBV28 to TRBJ1-2; the match to TRBD1 covers 7 bases. The length of the CDR3 is 11 residues. Germline loops: CDR1 MDHEN, CDR2 SYDVKM. The J segment lost 6 bases and the V segment lost 10 bases, leaving 5 bases of the junction unmatched.

The genes are TRBV6-5 and TRBJ2-1; the match to TRBD1 covers 7 bases. The CDR3 runs to 15 residues. After removal of 6 bases from V and 0 bases from J, the junction contained 5 bases not matched to a gene. CDR1 is MNHEY, CDR2 SVGAGI, per germline. The CDR3 loop is CASRPTGDSYNEQFF. The CDR3 DNA is TGTGCCAGCAGGCCAACAGGGGACTCCTACAATGAGCAGTTCTTC.

This clone was detected only once. The V gene is TRBV27, the J gene TRBJ2-7; D is possibly TRBD1 (5 bases). In germline, CDR1 is MNHEY, CDR2 SMNVEV (reference sequence). This CDR3 is 12 amino acids long. The ends were cut back, 5 bases at V and 3 bases at J, with 8 bases in the middle. The chain's CDR3 is CASSETGYEQYF. Here the CDR3 DNA reads TGTGCCAGCAGTGAAACAGGCTACGAGCAGTACTTC.

V is TRBV4-2 and J is TRBJ1-6; 7 positions agree with TRBD1. The CDR3 has 14 amino acids. Trimming took 7 bases from V and 5 from J; bases not matched to a gene: 5. CDR1 and CDR2 from the germline V gene are LGHNA and YNFKEQ. The CDR3 DNA reads TGTGCCAGCACTTCCGGGACAGATAATTCACCCCTCCACTTT. Residues: CASTSGTDNSPLHF.

V and J are TRBV19 and TRBJ2-7; 13 nucleotides line up with TRBD2. Trimming took 5 bases from V and 3 from J; bases not matched to a gene: 10. The CDR3 length is 17 residues. The germline V gene encodes CDR1 LNHDA and CDR2 SQIVND (reference sequence). The CDR3 nucleotides are TGTGCCAGTAGTGAAGGACTAGCGGGGGAATTTGTCTACGAGCAGTACTTC. This translates into CASSEGLAGEFVYEQYF. The whole variable domain, filled in from reference TRBV19 and TRBJ2-7, reads DGGITQSPKYLFRKEGQNVTLSCEQNLNHDAMYWYRQDPGQGLRLIYYSQIVNDFQKGDIAEGYSVSREKKESFPLTVTSAQKNPTAFYLCASSEGLAGEFVYEQYFGPGTRLTVT.

The chain is built from TRBV11-2 and TRBJ2-2, with D perhaps TRBD2 (5 bases). Germline CDR1 SGHAT, CDR2 FQNNGV. With 5 bases removed from V and 8 bases from J, the gap between germline ends came to 12 bases. The CDR3 runs 13 residues. CDR3 region: CASSPLREGELFF. CDR3 nucleotide sequence: TGTGCCAGCAGCCCACTTCGGGAAGGGGAGCTGTTTTTT.

The chain recombines TRBV24-1 with TRBJ2-5; a weak D match, TRBD1 (6 bases). The V end lost 7 bases, the J end lost 0 bases, and 8 bases lay between the germline ends. The CDR3 spans 13 residues. Germline V lookup: CDR1 KGHDR, CDR2 SFDVKD. The CDR3 loop reads CATRDSNQETQYF. CDR3 nucleotides: TGTGCCACCAGGGACAGTAACCAAGAGACCCAGTACTTC.

The chain combines TRBV10-3 with TRBJ2-7; a possible D gene is TRBD2 (5 bases). Trimming cost V 7 bases and J 2 bases, with 15 bases left between them. Germline CDR1 reads ENHRY; CDR2 reads SYGVKD. The CDR3 runs to 14 residues. The CDR3 protein is CAITPNGNPYEQYF. The CDR3 nucleotides read TGTGCCATCACACCGAACGGGAACCCCTACGAGCAGTACTTC.